What follows are 29 T cell receptor beta chains derived from one specimen sequenced in a study of T-cell reconstitution after alpha-beta-depleted transplantation in children (dated by TCRdb to the mid-2010s). The treatment or condition label corresponds to: allogeneic hematopoietic cell transplantation with graft depleted of TCRalphabeta T cells and CD19 B cells. The library was obtained by PCR. TCRdb lists the instrument as Illumina HiSeq 2500. TCR library preparation used molecular barcoding, with unique molecular identifiers applied to normalize quantification of the TCRbeta repertoire. The public reads were reanalyzed by TCRdb: fastp trimming at Q25, MiXCR alignment, in-frame beta chains only. Entries are consolidated by CDR3 protein sequence, retaining the most common genes and DNA. A total of fewer than 700,000 distinct CDR3 sequences appear in this sample, 10% to 15% of them only once. The ten largest account for around 2% of the sample.

Sequenced here: PBMCs, mostly from graft donor cells, sampled 360 days after TCRalphabeta/CD19-depleted stem cell transplant. Receptors were obtained from a male patient aged 5 to 17 who had a stem cell transplant for acute myeloid leukemia, so the T cells may come from the graft donor.

Turning to this clonotype: This likely comes from a read error, as the CDR3 has no conserved phenylalanine or tryptophan at its end. The chain carries TRBV11-2 and TRBJ2-1, with unresolved D. Germline CDR1 is SGHAT and CDR2 is FQNNGV. The CDR3 has 13 residues. V gave up 7 bases and J gave up 4 bases, with 11 bases separating them. The CDR3 region is CASTQEPYNEQFY. Here the CDR3 DNA reads TGTGCCAGCACCCAAGAACCTTACAATGAGCAGTTCTAC.

CDR3 sequence: CASRRTSFTYNEQFF. The CDR3 DNA is TGTGCCAGCAGGCGGACTAGCTTCACCTACAATGAGCAGTTCTTC. V is TRBV6-2 or TRBV6-3 and J is TRBJ2-1; TRBD2 matches 8 bases. The V gene's germline CDR1 is MNHEY and CDR2 SVGEGT. The CDR3 consists of 15 residues. J gave up 2 bases and V 6 bases, and 6 bases lay outside the gene matches.

This clonotype was observed at least ten times. The V and J genes are TRBV20-1 and TRBJ2-2, with a weak D call TRBD2 (6 bases). The CDR3 contains 14 residues. Germline V gene data show CDR1 as DFQATT and CDR2 as SNEGSKA (reference sequence). The V and J ends lost 6 bases and 5 bases respectively, with 16 bases between them. CDR3 nucleotide sequence: TGCAGTGCCCAACTAGCACGGGGGACCGGGGAGCTGTTTTTT. Encoded protein: CSAQLARGTGELFF.

The J gene is TRBJ2-3, the V gene TRBV5-1; TRBD2 agrees at 10 bases. The germline V gene encodes CDR1 SGHRS and CDR2 YFSETQ. The CDR3 covers 17 residues. The V gene end was trimmed by 4 bases and the J gene end by 4 bases; junction bases not matched to a gene: 12. CDR3 sequence reads: CASSPVIAGGAADTQYF. Written as DNA, the CDR3 is TGCGCCAGCAGCCCTGTGATAGCGGGAGGTGCCGCAGATACGCAGTATTTT.

The V and J genes are TRBV9 and TRBJ1-2, with D hard to call. Trimming removed 0 bases at V and 3 bases at J, with 6 bases between. CDR3 length: 13 residues. The germline V gene encodes CDR1 SGDLS and CDR2 YYNGEE. The CDR3 loop reads CASSVERDYGYTF. For the CDR3, the DNA is TGTGCCAGCAGCGTAGAACGGGACTATGGCTACACCTTC.

This clonotype has more than one count but fewer than ten. The rearrangement links TRBV29-1 to TRBJ2-7; D gene unclear. The CDR3 is made up of 15 amino acids. Germline V lookup: CDR1 SQVTM, CDR2 ANQGSEA. V was trimmed by 0 bases and J by 1 base, leaving 13 bases between them. CDR3 nucleotide sequence: TGCAGCGTTGAAGATACTGGGGTCGGATCCTACGAGCAGTACTTC. Amino acid sequence: CSVEDTGVGSYEQYF.

This chain connects TRBV30 to TRBJ2-2; a weak D match, TRBD2 (6 bases). CDR3 length: 13 residues. V was shortened by 2 bases and J by 7 bases, with 11 bases between the two germline ends. Per germline, CDR1 GTSNPN and CDR2 SVGIG (reference sequence). The CDR3 is CAWSPTSFGELFF. Written as DNA, the CDR3 is TGTGCCTGGAGTCCGACTAGTTTCGGGGAGCTGTTTTTT.

DNA of the CDR3: TGCAGTGCTAGCCAGGGACTAGCTATATCCTACGAGCAGTACTTC. Translated: CSASQGLAISYEQYF. V and J are TRBV20-1 and TRBJ2-7, with 9 bases fitting TRBD2. J gave up 1 base and V 3 bases, and 7 bases lay outside the gene matches. Germline-derived CDR1 and CDR2 are DFQATT and SNEGSKA (reference sequence). The CDR3 runs 15 residues.

This clonotype has only a few counts. The chain recombines TRBV7-3 with TRBJ2-3, with TRBD2 identical over 15 bases. This CDR3 has 18 residues. The J segment lost 6 bases and the V segment lost 4 bases, leaving 11 bases of the junction unmatched. Germline CDR1 is SGHTA and CDR2 is FQGTGA. The CDR3 sequence: CASSSKPRTSGRADTQYF. The CDR3 DNA reads TGTGCCAGCAGCTCCAAACCCAGGACTAGCGGGAGGGCCGATACGCAGTATTTT.

Only one count was recorded for this clonotype. The rearrangement joins TRBV5-1 to TRBJ2-3; possibly TRBD2 for D (6 bases). Germline V gene data show CDR1 as SGHRS and CDR2 as YFSETQ. V dropped 7 bases and J dropped 1 base, with 19 bases sitting between them. There are 16 residues in the CDR3. The CDR3 DNA reads TGCGCCAGCGGGATTGGTACGGGAGTGGGCACAGATACGCAGTATTTT. Its protein product is CASGIGTGVGTDTQYF.

The chain's CDR3 is CASSFGTSGSKDTQYF. The CDR3 DNA follows: TGTGCCAGCAGCTTTGGGACTAGCGGGAGTAAAGATACGCAGTATTTT. This chain uses TRBV7-6 with TRBJ2-3; 14 bases match TRBD2. This CDR3 spans 16 amino acids. The germline V gene encodes CDR1 SGHVS and CDR2 FNYEAQ. Losses at the gene ends were 3 bases for V and 5 bases for J; bases not matched to a gene: 4. The full variable domain, in which reference TRBV7-6 and TRBJ2-3 provide the parts outside the CDR3, is GAGVSQSPRYKVTKRGQDVALRCDPISGHVSLYWYRQALGQGPEFLTYFNYEAQQDKSGLPNDRFSAERPEGSISTLTIQRTEQRDSAMYRCASSFGTSGSKDTQYFGPGTRLTVL.

Many counts were recorded for this clonotype. The rearrangement uses TRBV24-1 and TRBJ2-5, with D possibly being TRBD2 (6 bases). Trimming stripped 1 base from V and 9 bases from J, with 14 bases between. This CDR3 has 14 amino acids. Germline CDR1 is KGHDR and CDR2 is SFDVKD. The CDR3 loop reads CATSDFGILAPQYF. The CDR3 nucleotides read TGTGCCACCAGTGATTTCGGTATTCTAGCGCCCCAGTACTTC.

The rearrangement links TRBV7-2 to TRBJ2-3, with TRBD1 matching 8 bases. Per the germline V gene, CDR1 is SGHTA and CDR2 is FQGNSA. V shed 1 base and J 3 bases; nucleotides not matched to a gene: 9. This CDR3 has 17 residues. The CDR3 region has the DNA TGTGCCAGCAGCTTAGTTGGGCAGGGGGCCTTGACAGATACGCAGTATTTT. As protein: CASSLVGQGALTDTQYF.

This clonotype was seen only a few times. The DNA for the CDR3 is TGTGCCAGCAGCCCCGGGATAGCGGGAGGGCGCAATGAGCAGTTCTTC. This codes for CASSPGIAGGRNEQFF. The chain carries TRBV3-1 and TRBJ2-1; 11 nucleotides align to TRBD2. V shed 4 bases, J shed 6 bases, and the junction held 8 bases outside the gene matches. CDR3 size: 16 residues. Looked up from germline, CDR1 is LGHDT and CDR2 is YNNKEL (reference sequence).

This clonotype was recorded at least ten times. The CDR3 bases are TGTGCCAGCAGCCCCCAGCCCGGGGTCACTGAAGCTTTCTTT. As protein: CASSPQPGVTEAFF. J is TRBJ1-1 and V is TRBV3-1; no firm D call. The CDR3 loop spans 14 amino acids. Trimming shortened V by 4 bases and J by 4 bases, and 13 bases separated the two germline ends. Germline V gene data show CDR1 as LGHDT and CDR2 as YNNKEL (reference sequence).

The rearrangement joins TRBV20-1 to TRBJ2-3, with a possible D match to TRBD2 (6 bases). The CDR3 spans 18 residues. Trimming pared 3 bases from V and 5 bases from J, leaving 27 bases between. Germline V gene sequence: CDR1 DFQATT, CDR2 SNEGSKA (reference sequence). The CDR3 sequence is CSASEGRWVRRQEDTQYF. The CDR3 DNA is TGCAGTGCTAGTGAAGGGAGGTGGGTTCGGAGACAAGAAGATACGCAGTATTTT.

The chain is built from TRBV20-1 and TRBJ1-1; D gene unclear. Per the germline V gene, CDR1 is DFQATT and CDR2 is SNEGSKA (reference sequence). Deletions cut 3 bases from V and 6 bases from J, with 14 bases between. The CDR3 length is 13 residues. The CDR3 DNA sequence: TGCAGTGCTAGTCTAGCCCGACGGGCTGAAGCTTTCTTT. Its protein is CSASLARRAEAFF.

The table lists this clonotype with a few counts. V is TRBV20-1 and J is TRBJ2-7, with D perhaps TRBD2 (6 bases). The V gene lost 0 bases and the J gene lost 2 bases, with 26 bases spanning the gap. Germline V gene lookup returns CDR1 DFQATT and CDR2 SNEGSKA (reference sequence). This CDR3 has 19 amino acids. The CDR3 region is CSARDSPLARKGGPYEQYF. For the CDR3, the DNA is TGCAGTGCTAGAGATTCCCCTTTGGCGCGGAAGGGAGGCCCCTACGAGCAGTACTTC.

J is TRBJ2-5 and V is TRBV5-1, with 9 bases lining up with TRBD1. V was pared by 9 bases and J by 1 base, with 10 bases of the junction left unmatched. CDR3 length equals 15 residues. Germline loops: CDR1 SGHRS, CDR2 YFSETQ. The CDR3 loop reads CATAWTGVFQETQYF. In DNA form, the CDR3 reads TGCGCCACCGCGTGGACAGGGGTATTCCAAGAGACCCAGTACTTC.

The genes are TRBV5-1 and TRBJ2-3; TRBD1 agrees at 9 bases. The V gene's germline CDR1 is SGHRS and CDR2 YFSETQ. The length of the CDR3 is 15 residues. V lost 4 bases to trimming and J lost 3 bases; unmatched junction nucleotides: 6. The CDR3 DNA is TGCGCCAGCAGCGTGGGGGACAGGGCAACAGATACGCAGTATTTT. Protein product: CASSVGDRATDTQYF.

This clonotype was seen ten or more times. This chain links TRBV11-2 with TRBJ2-2; D is undetermined. The germline CDR1 and CDR2 sequences are SGHAT and FQNNGV. Trimming removed 0 bases at V and 6 bases at J, with 8 bases between. The CDR3 has 14 amino acids. The CDR3 DNA reads TGTGCCAGCAGCTTAGAACGTACTGCCGGGGAGCTGTTTTTT. This codes for CASSLERTAGELFF. Looking up the rest from reference TRBV11-2 and TRBJ2-2 gives the full variable domain: EAGVAQSPRYKIIEKRQSVAFWCNPISGHATLYWYQQILGQGPKLLIQFQNNGVVDDSQLPKDRFSAERLKGVDSTLKIQPAKLEDSAVYLCASSLERTAGELFFGEGSRLTVL.

The gene calls are TRBV7-6 and TRBJ1-1; 7 bases agree with TRBD1. The J segment lost 1 base and the V segment lost 0 bases, leaving 2 bases of the junction unmatched. CDR1 SGHVS and CDR2 FNYEAQ come from the germline V gene. The CDR3 has 15 amino acids. CDR3: CASSLAPGGNTEAFF. The CDR3 bases are TGTGCCAGCAGCTTAGCTCCAGGGGGGAACACTGAAGCTTTCTTT.

This clonotype has ten or more counts. The chain recombines TRBV15 with TRBJ2-7; 10 nucleotides agree with TRBD2. CDR3 length: 16 amino acids. CDR1 and CDR2 from the germline V gene are LNHNV and YYDKDF (reference sequence). V gave up 0 bases and J gave up 2 bases; unmatched junction bases: 4. The CDR3 is CATSRDSLAGAYEQYF. The CDR3 coding sequence is TGTGCCACCAGCAGAGATTCGCTAGCGGGAGCCTACGAGCAGTACTTC.

The genes are TRBV21-1 and TRBJ2-5; the table names TRBD1, a call not compared with the DNA. TRBV21-1 is listed as a pseudogene. The CDR3 spans 15 residues. In DNA, the CDR3 is TGTGCCAGCAGCAAGTCGGGACAGGCTGTGGAGACCCAGTACTTC. This sequence encodes CASSKSGQAVETQYF.

The genes are TRBV30 and TRBJ1-1, with D perhaps matching TRBD1 (5 bases). This CDR3 has 12 residues. Trimming pared 2 bases from V and 6 bases from J, leaving 10 bases between. CDR1 is GTSNPN, CDR2 SVGIG, per germline (reference sequence). The CDR3 here is CAWSPRVSEAFF. CDR3 nucleotide sequence: TGTGCCTGGAGTCCCAGGGTCTCTGAAGCTTTCTTT.

This clonotype was detected many times. The chain is built from TRBV15 and TRBJ2-1; 9 bases line up with TRBD1. With 0 bases clipped from V and 2 bases from J, the junction kept 14 bases outside the gene matches. In germline, CDR1 is LNHNV, CDR2 YYDKDF (reference sequence). This CDR3 comprises 20 residues. This CDR3 is CATSRDPGQGPLITYNEQFF. The DNA for the CDR3 is TGTGCCACCAGCAGAGATCCCGGACAGGGGCCTCTCATTACCTACAATGAGCAGTTCTTC. The variable domain in full, completed from reference TRBV15 and TRBJ2-1, reads DAMVIQNPRYQVTQFGKPVTLSCSQTLNHNVMYWYQQKSSQAPKLLFHYYDKDFNNEADTPDNFQSRRPNTSFCFLDIRSPGLGDTAMYLCATSRDPGQGPLITYNEQFFGPGTRLTVL.

In its sample, this clonotype was seen many times. In DNA, the CDR3 is TGTGCCAGCAGTTTGGCGGGAGCCAGTTCCTACAATGAGCAGTTCTTC. Translating gives CASSLAGASSYNEQFF. The chain uses TRBV7-2 and TRBJ2-1; 7 positions match TRBD2. The V and J ends lost 6 bases and 1 base, in that order; junction bases with no gene match: 9. The germline gives CDR1 SGHTA, CDR2 FQGNSA. The CDR3 consists of 16 residues.

This sequence joins TRBV25-1 and TRBJ2-1; TRBD2 matches 9 bases. V shed 8 bases, J shed 9 bases, and the junction held 8 bases outside the gene matches. The V gene's germline CDR1 is MGHDK and CDR2 SYGVNS. CDR3 size: 13 residues. CDR3 DNA sequence: TGTGCCAGCGCTGGGACTAGCAGTGGTGAGCAGTTCTTC. Its protein product is CASAGTSSGEQFF.

The V call is TRBV27, the J call TRBJ1-1, with 10 bases that match TRBD1. V was clipped by 1 base and J by 3 bases; unmatched bases: 8. Germline loops: CDR1 MNHEY, CDR2 SMNVEV (reference sequence). The CDR3 runs to 17 residues. CDR3 in DNA: TGTGCCAGCAGTTTATTGGGTCCGGGGACAGGGGACACTGAAGCTTTCTTT. Translating gives CASSLLGPGTGDTEAFF.